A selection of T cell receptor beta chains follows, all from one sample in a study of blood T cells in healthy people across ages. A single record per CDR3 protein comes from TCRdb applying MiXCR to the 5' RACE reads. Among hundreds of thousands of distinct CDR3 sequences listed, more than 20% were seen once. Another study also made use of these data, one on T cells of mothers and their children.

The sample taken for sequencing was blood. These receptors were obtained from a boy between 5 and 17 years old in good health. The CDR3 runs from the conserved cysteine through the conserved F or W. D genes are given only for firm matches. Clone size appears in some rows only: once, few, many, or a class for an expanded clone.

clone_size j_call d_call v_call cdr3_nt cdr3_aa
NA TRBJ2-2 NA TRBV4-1 TGCGCCAGTTCCGGGACACCCAACACCGGGGAGCTGTTTTTT CASSGTPNTGELFF
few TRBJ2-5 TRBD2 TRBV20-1 TGCAGTGCTCAAACTAGCGGGGTGGGCACCCAGTACTTC CSAQTSGVGTQYF
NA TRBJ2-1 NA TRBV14 TGTGCCAGCAGCCAAGGACCAGGAGAGTTCTACAATGAGCAGTTCTTC CASSQGPGEFYNEQFF
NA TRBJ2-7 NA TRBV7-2 TGTGCCAGCAGCTTAGCGGAACCCGGGACGGGGGCCTACGAGCAGTACTTC CASSLAEPGTGAYEQYF
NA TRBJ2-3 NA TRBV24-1 TGTGCCACCAGTGACCCGGGATCGACTAGCACAGATACGCAGTATTTT CATSDPGSTSTDTQYF
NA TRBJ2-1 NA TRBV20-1 TGCAGTGCTCTCGAAGGTCCTCAGTGGTCGGGCGATGAGCAGTTCTTC CSALEGPQWSGDEQFF
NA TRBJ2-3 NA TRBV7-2 TGTGCCAGCAGCCCTGGACTAGATACGCAGTATTTT CASSPGLDTQYF
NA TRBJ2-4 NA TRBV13 TGTGCCAGCAGCCAGGGTATGATTCGGGACATTCAGTACTTC CASSQGMIRDIQYF
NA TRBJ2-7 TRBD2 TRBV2 TGTGCCAGCAGTGAAGCGCGCCGGACTAGCGGGTTCGAGCAGTACTTC CASSEARRTSGFEQYF
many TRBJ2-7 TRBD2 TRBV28 TGTGCCAGCAGTTTGACGACTAGCGGGAGGCTCGGGGAGCAATACTTC CASSLTTSGRLGEQYF
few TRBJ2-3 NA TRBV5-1 TGCGCCAGCAGCTTGCGAGGGCCTGAAGCTGCAGATACGCAGTATTTT CASSLRGPEAADTQYF
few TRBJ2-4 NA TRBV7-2 TGTGCCAGCAGCTCAAGCTCAGTAGCCGGGACACCAAATGCGAACATTCAGTACTTC CASSSSSVAGTPNANIQYF
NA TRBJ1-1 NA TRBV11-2 TGTGCCAGCAGCCCCAGGGCGGACGGGACTGAAGCTTTCTTT CASSPRADGTEAFF
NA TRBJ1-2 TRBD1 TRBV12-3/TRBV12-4 TGTGCCAGCAGTCTGAGGACAGGAAGGGACTATGGCTACACCTTC CASSLRTGRDYGYTF
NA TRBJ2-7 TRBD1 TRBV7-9 TGTGCCAGCGGCCGGGACAGACCCTACGAGCAGTACTTC CASGRDRPYEQYF
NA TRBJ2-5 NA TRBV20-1 TGCAGTGCTAGAGATCTCAGGCGGGGAGAGACCCAGTACTTC CSARDLRRGETQYF
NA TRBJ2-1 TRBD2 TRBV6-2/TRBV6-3 TGTGCCAGCAGCAAGGGCGGGGGGGCCGATGAGCAGTTCTTC CASSKGGGADEQFF
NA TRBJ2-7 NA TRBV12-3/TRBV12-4 TGTGCCAGCAGGGGCCTCCGGGACTTAAGCTCCTACGAGCAGTACTTC CASRGLRDLSSYEQYF
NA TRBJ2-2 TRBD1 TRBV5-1 TGCGCCAGCAGCAAGGGACAGGTTAACACCGGGGAGCTGTTTTTT CASSKGQVNTGELFF
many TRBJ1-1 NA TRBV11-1 TGTGCCAGCAGCTTAGCTCGGCGCCCGAACACTGAAGCTTTCTTT CASSLARRPNTEAFF
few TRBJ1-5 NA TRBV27 TGTGCCAGCAGTTTAGTACAGGGAAATCAGCCCCAGCATTTT CASSLVQGNQPQHF
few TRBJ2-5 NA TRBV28 TGTGCCAGCAGTATATCGGAGACCCAGTACTTC CASSISETQYF
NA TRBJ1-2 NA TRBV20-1 TGCAGTGCAGATGTGGGGGCCTATGGCTACACCTTC CSADVGAYGYTF
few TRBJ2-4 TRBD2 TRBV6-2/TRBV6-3 TGTGCCAGCAGCCGACTAGCGGGGGGGAAAAACATTCAGTACTTC CASSRLAGGKNIQYF
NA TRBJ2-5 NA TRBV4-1 TGCGCCAGCAGCCAAGCTGGATTAGGAGAGACCCAGTACTTC CASSQAGLGETQYF
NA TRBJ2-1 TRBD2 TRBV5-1 TGCGCCAGCAGCTTGGCACTAGCGGGGGGCAATAGCTCCTACAATGAGCAGTTCTTC CASSLALAGGNSSYNEQFF
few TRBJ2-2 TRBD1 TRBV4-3 TGCGCCAGCAGCACGCTGGACATACAGGGGGACGGGGAGCTGTTTTTT CASSTLDIQGDGELFF
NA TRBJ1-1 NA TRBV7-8 TGTGCCAGCAGCGTCGGCGGCGGTCCCGGCACTGAAGCTTTCTTT CASSVGGGPGTEAFF
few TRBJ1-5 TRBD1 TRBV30 TGTGCCTGGAGTCAGGGGGGGGGTCAGCCCCAGCATTTT CAWSQGGGQPQHF
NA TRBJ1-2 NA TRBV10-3 TGTGCCATCCCTCGCGGGGGCTACACCTTC CAIPRGGYTF
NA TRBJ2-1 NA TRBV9 TGTGCCAGCAGCGCCTCGATCGCAGGAGGGGTCCTGGGGAATGAGCAGTTCTTC CASSASIAGGVLGNEQFF
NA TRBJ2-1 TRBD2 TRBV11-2 TGTGCCAGCAGCTTAAGGAGCGGGAGGAACAATGAGCAGTTCTTC CASSLRSGRNNEQFF
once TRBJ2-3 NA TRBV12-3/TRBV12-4 TGTGCCAGCACCCCGACGGCAGTAAGCACAGATACGCAGTATTTT CASTPTAVSTDTQYF
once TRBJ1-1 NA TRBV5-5 TGTGCCAGCAGCTTGGCATTCACGGGGGCGAGGACTGAAGCTTTCTTT CASSLAFTGARTEAFF
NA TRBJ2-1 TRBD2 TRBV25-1 TGTGCCAGCAGGTCTAGCGGGCCTGAGCAGTTCTTC CASRSSGPEQFF
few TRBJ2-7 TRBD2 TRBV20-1 TGTAGTGCTAGAGGCACAAGGGAGGGAACCTACGAGCAGTACTTC CSARGTREGTYEQYF
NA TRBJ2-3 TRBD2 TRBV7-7 TGTGCTAGCAGCTCGGGGACTAGTGCGGATACGCAGTATTTT CASSSGTSADTQYF
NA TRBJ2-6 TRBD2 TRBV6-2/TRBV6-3 TGTGCCAGCACCTTAGCGGGAGAATCTGGGGCCAACGTCCTGACTTTC CASTLAGESGANVLTF
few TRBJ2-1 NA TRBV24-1 TGTGCCACCAGTAACCAGGGGCATGAGCAGTTCTTC CATSNQGHEQFF
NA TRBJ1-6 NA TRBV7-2 TGTGCCAGCAGCTTAGGGGTATTCGGGGGGAGGAATTCACCCCTCCACTTT CASSLGVFGGRNSPLHF
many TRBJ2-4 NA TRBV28 TGTGCCAGCAGTTTACAGGGGGCCAAAAACATTCAGTACTTC CASSLQGAKNIQYF
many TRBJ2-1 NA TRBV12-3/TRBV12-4 TGTGCCAGCAGTTTCCCTAGAAATGAGCAGTTCTTC CASSFPRNEQFF
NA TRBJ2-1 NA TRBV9 TGTGCCAGCAGCGCCGCAGGAACCTACAATGAGCAGTTCTTC CASSAAGTYNEQFF
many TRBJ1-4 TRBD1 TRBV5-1 TGCGCCAGCAGCTTGCCCGGACAGGGGGCGCCGGATTATACTAATGAAAAACTGTTTTTT CASSLPGQGAPDYTNEKLFF
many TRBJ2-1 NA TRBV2 TGTGCCAGATTCCGAGGGACAGAGCAGTTCTTC CARFRGTEQFF
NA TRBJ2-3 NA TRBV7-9 TGTGCCAGCAGCAACCTGGGGGGCGGGCGAAGAACAGATACGCAGTATTTT CASSNLGGGRRTDTQYF
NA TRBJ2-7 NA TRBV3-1 TGTGCCAGCAGCCGCTCTTGGGTCCGGAGGGACGAGCAGTACTTC CASSRSWVRRDEQYF
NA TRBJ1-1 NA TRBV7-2 TGTGCCAGCAGCCTCACCAGGGAGTTGACTGAAGCTTTCTTT CASSLTRELTEAFF
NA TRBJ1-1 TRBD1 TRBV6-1 TGTGCCAGCAACCTCCGGGACAGTCCTATGAACACTGAAGCTTTCTTT CASNLRDSPMNTEAFF
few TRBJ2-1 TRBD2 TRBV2 TGTGCCAGCAGTGAGAGCGGGGGCAATGAGCAGTTCTTC CASSESGGNEQFF
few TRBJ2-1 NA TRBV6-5 TGTGCCAGCAGTCCTCTCCTCGGGTCTGAGCAGTTCTTC CASSPLLGSEQFF
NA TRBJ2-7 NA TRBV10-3 TGTGCCATCAGTGATGCAGGGACCGTCTCCTACGAGCAGTACTTC CAISDAGTVSYEQYF